A selection of T cell receptor beta chains follows, all from one sample in a study of post-analysis software for immune sequencing data. Via MiXCR, TCRdb re-called the PCR reads, giving one row per CDR3 protein. This table has around 400,000 distinct CDR3 sequences, 39% appearing once. The specimen was blood. These receptors were obtained from a girl under 10 years old with multiple sclerosis. Both conserved end residues are part of each CDR3. A D gene is named only where the DNA matches it firmly. A clone size is listed for some rows: how often the clone was seen (once, few, many), or a class if it is expanded.

CDR3 length	V gene	J gene	D gene	clone size	CDR3 protein	CDR3 DNA
18	TRBV7-7	TRBJ2-4	TRBD2	NA	CASSLAESSGGAKNIQYF	TGTGCCAGCAGCTTAGCGGAGTCTAGCGGGGGGGCTAAAAACATTCAGTACTTC
13	TRBV4-3	TRBJ1-5	NA	NA	CASSRDINQPQHF	TGCGCCAGCAGCCGGGACATTAATCAGCCCCAGCATTTT
13	TRBV7-6	TRBJ1-2	TRBD1	NA	CASSFGTVKDYTF	TGTGCCAGCAGCTTCGGGACAGTAAAGGACTACACCTTC
15	TRBV12-3/TRBV12-4	TRBJ2-7	NA	NA	CASTLDSFGDYEQYF	TGTGCCAGCACCCTAGACTCTTTTGGGGATTACGAGCAGTACTTC
12	TRBV28	TRBJ2-1	NA	NA	CATTDTNNEQFF	TGTGCCACCACGGACACCAACAATGAGCAGTTCTTC
18	TRBV28	TRBJ2-7	NA	NA	CASSLMIWEGSDTYEQYF	TGTGCCAGCAGTTTAATGATCTGGGAAGGTTCGGATACGTACGAGCAGTACTTC
16	TRBV18	TRBJ1-5	NA	NA	CASSPRQTEGAQPQHF	TGTGCCAGCTCACCACGACAGACCGAAGGCGCTCAGCCCCAGCATTTT
15	TRBV2	TRBJ2-1	TRBD1	NA	CASRGIRDRVNEQFF	TGTGCCAGCAGGGGAATCCGGGACAGGGTCAATGAGCAGTTCTTC
17	TRBV20-1	TRBJ2-6	TRBD1	few	CSANVPGGNSGANVLTF	TGCAGTGCTAATGTACCAGGGGGCAACTCTGGGGCCAACGTCCTGACTTTC
14	TRBV7-8	TRBJ1-3	NA	NA	CASSLAGAGNTIYF	TGTGCCAGCAGCTTAGCAGGGGCCGGAAACACCATATATTTT
12	TRBV10-3	TRBJ1-5	NA	NA	CAISEPGQPQHF	TGTGCCATCAGTGAGCCTGGTCAGCCCCAGCATTTT
15	TRBV4-1	TRBJ1-2	NA	few	CASSQPTTKDYGYTF	TGCGCCAGCAGCCAACCCACAACAAAAGACTATGGCTACACCTTC
13	TRBV7-9	TRBJ1-1	NA	NA	CASSLGSAIEAFF	TGTGCCAGCAGCTTGGGAAGTGCGATTGAAGCTTTCTTT
13	TRBV28	TRBJ1-2	NA	NA	CASLKGAHYGYTF	TGTGCCAGCCTAAAGGGAGCTCACTATGGCTACACCTTC
15	TRBV20-1	TRBJ2-7	TRBD2	few	CSARDTSGRAYEQYF	TGCAGTGCTAGAGATACTAGCGGGAGGGCCTACGAGCAGTACTTC
14	TRBV20-1	TRBJ2-7	NA	NA	CSARGADLIYEQYF	TGCAGTGCTAGGGGGGCCGATCTGATCTACGAGCAGTACTTC
20	TRBV6-5	TRBJ2-1	TRBD2	NA	CASSLGSPGLAEKTYNEQFF	TGTGCCAGCAGTTTAGGGTCGCCGGGACTAGCGGAAAAAACCTACAATGAGCAGTTCTTC
15	TRBV28	TRBJ1-5	TRBD1	NA	CASSTPTGGSEPQHF	TGTGCCAGCAGTACACCTACAGGGGGCAGTGAGCCCCAGCATTTT